A selection of T cell receptor beta chains follows, all from one sample in a study of a mutant IDH1 vaccine in newly diagnosed glioma. Their cognate antigens are unknown. The assay was immunoSEQ multiplex PCR, and TCRdb's table has in-frame clones only and misses some. The top ten clones hold 3% to 3.5% of a sample with over 45,000 clones, 81% of them seen once. Sequences were derived from PBMCs, sampled from a glioma patient whose treatment included an IDH1 peptide vaccine. The source of these receptors is a young man with glioma. CDR3s include the opening cysteine and the closing phenylalanine or tryptophan. D genes are given only for firm matches. Size tells how often a clone was seen (once, few, many) or the class of an expanded clone, and some rows leave it out.

d_gene: NA; j_gene: TRBJ2-7; abundance: NA; v_gene: TRBV10-3; CDR3nt: TGTGCCATCAGTGAGGGATACGAGCAGTACTTC; CDR3aa: CAISEGYEQYF
d_gene: NA; j_gene: TRBJ2-2; abundance: NA; v_gene: TRBV5-4; CDR3nt: TGTGCCAGCAGCTTGAGGGGTCCGACCGGGGAGCTGTTTTTT; CDR3aa: CASSLRGPTGELFF
d_gene: NA; j_gene: TRBJ1-2; abundance: NA; v_gene: TRBV9; CDR3nt: TGTGCCAGCAGCGTAGCTTTCGGGGGGGGACCCACTAACTATGGCTACACCTTC; CDR3aa: CASSVAFGGGPTNYGYTF
d_gene: TRBD1; j_gene: TRBJ2-1; abundance: NA; v_gene: TRBV5-6; CDR3nt: TGTGCCAGCAGCACCAGAAGGGACAGCTCCTACAATGAGCAGTTCTTC; CDR3aa: CASSTRRDSSYNEQFF
d_gene: NA; j_gene: TRBJ1-6; abundance: NA; v_gene: TRBV14; CDR3nt: TGTGCCAGCAGCCAAGTCCAGGGGAAGTCACCCCTCCACTTT; CDR3aa: CASSQVQGKSPLHF
d_gene: TRBD1; j_gene: TRBJ1-1; abundance: NA; v_gene: TRBV7-9; CDR3nt: TGTGCCAGCAGCTTAGTACTCCCCAGGGGGCCTGAAGCTTTCTTT; CDR3aa: CASSLVLPRGPEAFF
d_gene: NA; j_gene: TRBJ1-3; abundance: NA; v_gene: TRBV4-1; CDR3nt: TGCGCCAGCAGCCGAACCATAGTCCTAGCCTCTGGAAACACCATATATTTT; CDR3aa: CASSRTIVLASGNTIYF
d_gene: NA; j_gene: TRBJ1-5; abundance: NA; v_gene: TRBV2; CDR3nt: TGTGCCAGCAGTGGGGACTCGGGGCCCCAGCATTTT; CDR3aa: CASSGDSGPQHF
d_gene: TRBD2; j_gene: TRBJ2-1; abundance: NA; v_gene: TRBV4-2; CDR3nt: TGTGCCAGCAGCCAAGGACTAGCGGGGACCTACAATGAGCAGTTCTTC; CDR3aa: CASSQGLAGTYNEQFF
d_gene: NA; j_gene: TRBJ2-3; abundance: NA; v_gene: TRBV7-6; CDR3nt: TGTGCCAGCAGCCAACATTTAACAGATACGCAGTATTTT; CDR3aa: CASSQHLTDTQYF
d_gene: TRBD2; j_gene: TRBJ2-1; abundance: NA; v_gene: TRBV19; CDR3nt: TGTGCCAGTAGTATGGGACTAGCGGGGGGGGCGATCGGGAATGAGCAGTTCTTC; CDR3aa: CASSMGLAGGAIGNEQFF
d_gene: NA; j_gene: TRBJ1-2; abundance: NA; v_gene: TRBV10-2; CDR3nt: TGCGCCAGCAAGACAGTTTCCGGGGAGTCTACCTATGGCTACACCTTC; CDR3aa: CASKTVSGESTYGYTF
d_gene: NA; j_gene: TRBJ2-3; abundance: NA; v_gene: TRBV19; CDR3nt: TGTGCCAGTAGCCTAACGGGACTCACAGATACGCAGTATTTT; CDR3aa: CASSLTGLTDTQYF
d_gene: NA; j_gene: TRBJ1-1; abundance: NA; v_gene: TRBV12-5; CDR3nt: TGTGCTAGTGCCTTAAGGGGGGGGACTGAAGCTTTCTTT; CDR3aa: CASALRGGTEAFF
d_gene: NA; j_gene: TRBJ1-1; abundance: NA; v_gene: TRBV6-5; CDR3nt: TGTGCCAGCTATAGGGGTTCAGAAGCTTTCTTT; CDR3aa: CASYRGSEAFF
d_gene: NA; j_gene: TRBJ2-2; abundance: NA; v_gene: TRBV9; CDR3nt: TGTGCCAGCAGCGTACAGATGGTCACCGGGGAGCTGTTTTTT; CDR3aa: CASSVQMVTGELFF
d_gene: TRBD1; j_gene: TRBJ2-7; abundance: NA; v_gene: TRBV25-1; CDR3nt: TGTGCCAGCAGAAGGGGACAGGGGTCCTACGAGCAGTACTTC; CDR3aa: CASRRGQGSYEQYF
d_gene: TRBD2; j_gene: TRBJ2-5; abundance: NA; v_gene: TRBV30; CDR3nt: TGTGCCTGGAGTGTTCGTGTAGCGGGGAGGGGCGGGGAGACCCAGTACTTC; CDR3aa: CAWSVRVAGRGGETQYF
d_gene: NA; j_gene: TRBJ2-3; abundance: NA; v_gene: TRBV29-1; CDR3nt: TGCAGCGTTGACGAGCAGAGCACAGATACGCAGTATTTT; CDR3aa: CSVDEQSTDTQYF
d_gene: NA; j_gene: TRBJ2-2; abundance: NA; v_gene: TRBV9; CDR3nt: TGTGCCAGCAGCGTAGACCCCCTGACAATAACCAACACCGGGGAGCTGTTTTTT; CDR3aa: CASSVDPLTITNTGELFF
d_gene: TRBD1; j_gene: TRBJ1-4; abundance: once; v_gene: TRBV11-2; CDR3nt: TGTGCCAGCAGCACCGGGACAGTCCTAACTAATGAAAAACTGTTTTTT; CDR3aa: CASSTGTVLTNEKLFF
d_gene: NA; j_gene: TRBJ1-2; abundance: NA; v_gene: TRBV19; CDR3nt: TGTGCCAGTAGTATTAATGGGGGAGATGGCTACACCTTC; CDR3aa: CASSINGGDGYTF
d_gene: TRBD2; j_gene: TRBJ2-3; abundance: once; v_gene: TRBV5-4; CDR3nt: TGTGCGTCTCGGGGGGGTGAGGATACGCAGTATTTT; CDR3aa: CASRGGEDTQYF
d_gene: TRBD1; j_gene: TRBJ2-7; abundance: NA; v_gene: TRBV7-4; CDR3nt: TGTGCCAGCAGATTCGGGGACAGGGGAAGGTACGAGCAGTACTTC; CDR3aa: CASRFGDRGRYEQYF
d_gene: NA; j_gene: TRBJ1-2; abundance: NA; v_gene: TRBV7-9; CDR3nt: TGTGCCAGCAGCTTAGATACGAGGCACTATGGCTACACCTTC; CDR3aa: CASSLDTRHYGYTF
d_gene: TRBD1; j_gene: TRBJ1-6; abundance: NA; v_gene: TRBV7-9; CDR3nt: TGTGCCAGCAGCTTGGACAGGGTTGGGTATAATTCACCCCTCCACTTT; CDR3aa: CASSLDRVGYNSPLHF
d_gene: NA; j_gene: TRBJ2-3; abundance: NA; v_gene: TRBV7-6; CDR3nt: TGTGCCAGCAGCTTAGACACAGATACGCAGTATTTT; CDR3aa: CASSLDTDTQYF
d_gene: NA; j_gene: TRBJ2-7; abundance: NA; v_gene: TRBV5-6; CDR3nt: TGTGCCAGCAGCTTGGCGAGCTACGAGCAGTACTTC; CDR3aa: CASSLASYEQYF
d_gene: NA; j_gene: TRBJ2-7; abundance: NA; v_gene: TRBV14; CDR3nt: TGTGCCAGCAGCCAGACTCGGACGGGCGAGCAGTACTTC; CDR3aa: CASSQTRTGEQYF
d_gene: NA; j_gene: TRBJ1-2; abundance: NA; v_gene: TRBV6-1; CDR3nt: TGTGCCAGCAGTGAGCTGACGAGGACAGTAAACTATGGCTACACCTTC; CDR3aa: CASSELTRTVNYGYTF
d_gene: TRBD1; j_gene: TRBJ2-7; abundance: once; v_gene: TRBV13; CDR3nt: TGTGCCAGCAGCAACGACAGGGTGGACCACTACTACGAGCAGTACTTC; CDR3aa: CASSNDRVDHYYEQYF
d_gene: TRBD1; j_gene: TRBJ2-3; abundance: NA; v_gene: TRBV11-2; CDR3nt: TGTGCCAGCAGCCGATGGACAGGGGCGCCAGATACGCAGTATTTT; CDR3aa: CASSRWTGAPDTQYF
d_gene: TRBD1; j_gene: TRBJ1-3; abundance: NA; v_gene: TRBV19; CDR3nt: TGTGCCAGTACCCGGGGACAGCCCGGAAACACCATATATTTT; CDR3aa: CASTRGQPGNTIYF
d_gene: TRBD2; j_gene: TRBJ2-7; abundance: NA; v_gene: TRBV6-6; CDR3nt: TGTGCCAGCAGTTCGCCGGGACTAGCTCCCTCCTACGAGCAGTACTTC; CDR3aa: CASSSPGLAPSYEQYF
d_gene: NA; j_gene: TRBJ2-7; abundance: NA; v_gene: TRBV7-9; CDR3nt: TGTGCCAGCAGCCGAGGGGCGGGGCAGCAGTACTTC; CDR3aa: CASSRGAGQQYF
d_gene: NA; j_gene: TRBJ2-1; abundance: NA; v_gene: TRBV4-2; CDR3nt: TGTGCCAGCAGCCAAGATCTTAGTTACAATGAGCAGTTCTTC; CDR3aa: CASSQDLSYNEQFF
d_gene: NA; j_gene: TRBJ1-2; abundance: NA; v_gene: TRBV6-5; CDR3nt: TGTGCCAGCAGTTTGGGGGGACCCTATGGCTACACCTTC; CDR3aa: CASSLGGPYGYTF
d_gene: NA; j_gene: TRBJ2-1; abundance: NA; v_gene: TRBV7-9; CDR3nt: TGTGCCAGCAGCTTAAACGGGGCCTCCTACAATGAGCAGTTCTTC; CDR3aa: CASSLNGASYNEQFF
d_gene: NA; j_gene: TRBJ1-5; abundance: NA; v_gene: TRBV19; CDR3nt: TGTGCCAGTAGTACCCGAACTAAGAAGGGTAGCAATCAGCCCCAGCATTTT; CDR3aa: CASSTRTKKGSNQPQHF
d_gene: NA; j_gene: TRBJ2-4; abundance: NA; v_gene: TRBV5-6; CDR3nt: TGTGCCAGCAGCTTGGTGACAGCGTACATTCAGTACTTC; CDR3aa: CASSLVTAYIQYF
d_gene: TRBD1; j_gene: TRBJ1-4; abundance: once; v_gene: TRBV28; CDR3nt: TGTGCCAGCAGTTGGGACAGGGATAACCGGAAACTGTTTTTT; CDR3aa: CASSWDRDNRKLFF
d_gene: NA; j_gene: TRBJ1-1; abundance: NA; v_gene: TRBV11-2; CDR3nt: TGTGCCAGCAGCTTAATTTCAGAGAACACTGAAGCTTTCTTT; CDR3aa: CASSLISENTEAFF
d_gene: NA; j_gene: TRBJ2-3; abundance: NA; v_gene: TRBV10-3; CDR3nt: TGTGCCATCGCGAAGGTGGAGGCCGAAGCGGATACGCAGTATTTT; CDR3aa: CAIAKVEAEADTQYF
d_gene: TRBD1; j_gene: TRBJ2-3; abundance: NA; v_gene: TRBV4-1; CDR3nt: TGCGCCAGCAGCCAACTAGGACAGGGCGACTACACAGATACGCAGTATTTT; CDR3aa: CASSQLGQGDYTDTQYF
d_gene: NA; j_gene: TRBJ1-1; abundance: once; v_gene: TRBV19; CDR3nt: TGTGCCAGTAGTATAGCGGGGCTCGGCACTGAAGCTTTCTTT; CDR3aa: CASSIAGLGTEAFF
d_gene: NA; j_gene: TRBJ1-2; abundance: NA; v_gene: TRBV18; CDR3nt: TGTGCCAGCTCACCCCAGGGCGGGGGCGACCTCTATGGCTACACCTTC; CDR3aa: CASSPQGGGDLYGYTF
d_gene: NA; j_gene: TRBJ1-1; abundance: NA; v_gene: TRBV14; CDR3nt: TGTGCCAGCAGCATTTCAGGGCTGGGGAACACTGAAGCTTTCTTT; CDR3aa: CASSISGLGNTEAFF
d_gene: NA; j_gene: TRBJ2-2; abundance: NA; v_gene: TRBV7-6; CDR3nt: TGTGCCAGCAGCAAGGGGGAGGGAAGTCTCCCCGGGGAGCTGTTTTTT; CDR3aa: CASSKGEGSLPGELFF
d_gene: NA; j_gene: TRBJ1-4; abundance: few; v_gene: TRBV7-9; CDR3nt: TGTGCCAGCAGCTATCGGACATCAGGTGAAAAACTGTTTTTT; CDR3aa: CASSYRTSGEKLFF
d_gene: NA; j_gene: TRBJ1-2; abundance: once; v_gene: TRBV7-9; CDR3nt: TGTGCCAGCAGCTTAGGAGGGCAGGGCGGCTATGGCTACACCTTC; CDR3aa: CASSLGGQGGYGYTF
d_gene: NA; j_gene: TRBJ1-1; abundance: few; v_gene: TRBV18; CDR3nt: TGTGCCAGCTCACCGGGGATTGGAGGGGCCTTGAACACTGAAGCTTTCTTT; CDR3aa: CASSPGIGGALNTEAFF
d_gene: NA; j_gene: TRBJ2-3; abundance: NA; v_gene: TRBV10-1; CDR3nt: TGCGCCAGCAGTGTTGGAGGGGACGGAGGAGATACGCAGTATTTT; CDR3aa: CASSVGGDGGDTQYF
d_gene: NA; j_gene: TRBJ1-2; abundance: once; v_gene: TRBV10-3; CDR3nt: TGTGCCATCAGGCACCGGGACACCCCGGGCGATGGCTACACCTTC; CDR3aa: CAIRHRDTPGDGYTF